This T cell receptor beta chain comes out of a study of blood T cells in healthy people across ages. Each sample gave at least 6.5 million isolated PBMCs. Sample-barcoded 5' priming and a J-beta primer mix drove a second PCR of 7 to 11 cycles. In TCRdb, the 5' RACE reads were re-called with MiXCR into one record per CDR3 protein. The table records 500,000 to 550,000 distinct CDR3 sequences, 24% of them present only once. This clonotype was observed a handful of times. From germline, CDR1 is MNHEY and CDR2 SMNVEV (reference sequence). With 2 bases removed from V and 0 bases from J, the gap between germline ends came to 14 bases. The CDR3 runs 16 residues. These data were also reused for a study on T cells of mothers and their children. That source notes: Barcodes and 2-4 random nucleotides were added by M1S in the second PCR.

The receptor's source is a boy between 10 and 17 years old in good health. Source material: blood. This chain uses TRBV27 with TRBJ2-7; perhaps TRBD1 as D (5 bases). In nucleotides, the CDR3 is TGTGCCAGCAGTTTAGATGGCAGGGCGCTCTCCTACGAGCAGTACTTC. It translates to CASSLDGRALSYEQYF.